Included here is one TCR beta chain sequence, with context. Its target is not known. Germline and junction disagree at one end, which may indicate a read error. This record comes from a study of cytomegalovirus exposure and HLA in healthy donors. Study details: Out of 150 million to 200 million T cells, an earlier analysis found fewer than 140 million unique TCR beta sequences in total. Findings and caveats of the study: Using the classifier, cytomegalovirus status was reportedly diagnosed with high specificity and sensitivity. In vitro, a few CMV-associated chains proved specific for CMV antigens.

Healthy bone marrow donors formed the donor group. Looked up from germline, CDR1 is SEHNR and CDR2 is FQNEAQ (reference sequence). The CDR3 is 14 amino acids. 13 Jbeta primers and 60 Vbeta primers were used for the PCR. Assay: immunoSEQ multiplex PCR; the TCRdb copy retains only in-frame clones and omits some. The sample includes 100,000 to 150,000 clones, about 78% seen only once; the top ten take 6.5% to 9%. Sequenced material: PBMCs. This chain connects TRBV7-9 to TRBJ2-7; 10 bases agree with TRBD1. The TCR originated in a woman aged 40 to 49 in good health and CMV-seropositive. This chain's CDR3 is CAGSFGTGAYEQYF. In DNA, the CDR3 is TGTGCCGGCAGCTTTGGGACAGGGGCCTACGAGCAGTACTTC.